The entry that follows covers one T cell receptor beta chain sequence. Source study methods: How many nucleated cells were present was estimated from reference gene primer amplification. Assay: immunoSEQ multiplex PCR; the TCRdb copy retains only in-frame clones and omits some. V and J calls plus clone size are reproduced from that table; the DNA served to infer D and trimming. This table holds approximately 220,000 clones, approximately 87% found once. Germline lookup yields CDR1 SNHLY and CDR2 FYNNEI. Unmatched junction bases numbered 2, after V lost 0 bases and J lost 12 bases. The CDR3 length is 12 residues. This sample is drawn from a study of blood T cell repertoires in COVID-19. Study in general: Researchers got acute and convalescent COVID-19 samples from the United States, Italy and Spain. Nucleic acid was either cDNA or gDNA, and it came from T cells, B-cell-depleted T cells, or PBMCs.

The J gene is TRBJ2-1, the V gene TRBV2, with 7 bases lining up with TRBD2. This receptor was identified in a man aged 55 to 69 who had recovered from COVID-19. The sequenced material came from peripheral blood. The CDR3: CASSEARERQFF. CDR3 in DNA: TGTGCCAGCAGTGAAGCGCGGGAGAGGCAGTTCTTC.